This section outlines one T cell receptor beta chain sequence together with its context. This entry is derived from a study of cytotoxic CD8 clonotypes in ibrutinib-treated CLL. Study-wide background: After a median of around 70 months, some 15 patients stayed remitted and some twelve progressed; responses had been partial in roughly 25 and complete in 2.

The CDR3 runs to 14 residues. The trim removed 5 bases at V and 7 bases at J, leaving 9 bases unmatched. Germline V gives CDR1 SEHNR, CDR2 FQNEAQ (reference sequence). This table comes from immunoSEQ multiplex PCR, and its TCRdb copy is limited to in-frame clones, with some not included. Among some 130,000 clones, 80% to 90% were seen once, and the ten largest hold roughly 2%. This TCR was recovered from a human donor with chronic lymphocytic leukemia. V is TRBV7-9 and J is TRBJ1-2, with 8 bases lining up with TRBD1. The sample was PBMCs, taken after 24 months of ibrutinib treatment. The CDR3 nucleotides are TGTGCCAGCAGCCCCCCCGGACAGGGACGTGGCTACACCTTC. Its protein is CASSPPGQGRGYTF.